This T cell receptor beta chain was profiled in a study of identical twins. TCRdb independently ran MiXCR on the 5' RACE reads; one entry per CDR3 protein. The sample includes 200,000 to 250,000 distinct CDR3 sequences, 7.5% of them seen just once. This clonotype has a handful of counts. Its antigen is not identified. Notes on the study in general: Shared out-of-frame alpha sequences (those common to twins) showed excess low generation probability.

V was pared by 3 bases and J by 5 bases, with 19 bases between. The CDR3 has 17 residues. CDR1 MNHNS and CDR2 SASEGT come from the germline V gene. These data are also associated with another study on yellow fever vaccine responses in identical twins.

The chain employs TRBV6-1 and TRBJ1-4; TRBD1 might be the D (5 bases). Sequenced sample: memory (CD45RO+) T cells sorted from blood. The receptor was isolated from a woman younger than 35 in good health. The CDR3 DNA reads as TGTGCCAGCAGTGACCCTTTCGAAGACAGCCTAAATGAAAAACTGTTTTTT. Amino acids: CASSDPFEDSLNEKLFF.